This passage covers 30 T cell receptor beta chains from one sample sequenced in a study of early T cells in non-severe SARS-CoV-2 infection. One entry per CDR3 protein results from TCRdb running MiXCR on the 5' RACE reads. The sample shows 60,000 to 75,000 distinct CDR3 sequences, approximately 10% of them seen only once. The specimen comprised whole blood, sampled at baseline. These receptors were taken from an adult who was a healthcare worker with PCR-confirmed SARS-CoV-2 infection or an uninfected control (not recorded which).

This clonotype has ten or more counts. CDR3 nucleotide sequence: TGTGCCAGTAGTATAAGGTGGGCAGAAGCCAAAAACATTCAGTACTTC. It yields the protein CASSIRWAEAKNIQYF. The chain joins TRBV19 to TRBJ2-4; the D is unclear. Germline values: CDR1 LNHDA, CDR2 SQIVND (reference sequence). Trimming took 2 bases from V and 0 from J, leaving 11 bases between them. The CDR3 has 16 residues.

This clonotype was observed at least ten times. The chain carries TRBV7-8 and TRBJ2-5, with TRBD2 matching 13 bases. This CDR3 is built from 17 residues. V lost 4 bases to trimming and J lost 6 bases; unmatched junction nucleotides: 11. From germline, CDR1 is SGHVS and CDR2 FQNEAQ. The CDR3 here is CASSYTSGRAADQTQYF. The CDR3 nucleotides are TGTGCCAGCAGCTACACTAGCGGGAGGGCCGCAGATCAGACCCAGTACTTC.

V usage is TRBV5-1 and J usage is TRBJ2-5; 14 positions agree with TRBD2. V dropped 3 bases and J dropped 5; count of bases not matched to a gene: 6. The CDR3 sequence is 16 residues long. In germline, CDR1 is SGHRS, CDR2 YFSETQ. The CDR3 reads CASSSGTSGRWETQYF. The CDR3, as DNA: TGCGCCAGCAGCTCCGGGACTAGCGGGAGATGGGAGACCCAGTACTTC.

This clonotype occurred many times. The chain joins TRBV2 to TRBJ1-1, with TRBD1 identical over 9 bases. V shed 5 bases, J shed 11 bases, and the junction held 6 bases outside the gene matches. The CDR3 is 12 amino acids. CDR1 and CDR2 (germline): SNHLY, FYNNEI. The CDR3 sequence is CASSRGQGGAFF. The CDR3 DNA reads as TGTGCCAGCAGTAGGGGACAGGGTGGCGCTTTCTTT. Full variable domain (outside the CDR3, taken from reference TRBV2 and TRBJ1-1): EPEVTQTPSHQVTQMGQEVILRCVPISNHLYFYWYRQILGQKVEFLVSFYNNEISEKSEIFDDQFSVERPDGSNFTLKIRSTKLEDSAMYFCASSRGQGGAFFGQGTRLTVV.

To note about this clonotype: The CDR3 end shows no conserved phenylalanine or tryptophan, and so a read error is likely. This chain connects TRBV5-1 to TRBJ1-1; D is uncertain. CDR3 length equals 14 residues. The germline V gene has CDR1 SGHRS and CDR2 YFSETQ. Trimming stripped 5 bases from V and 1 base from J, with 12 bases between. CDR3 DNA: TGCGCCAGCAGTTTTCCCCAGCCGAACACTGAAGCTTTCTCT. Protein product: CASSFPQPNTEAFS.

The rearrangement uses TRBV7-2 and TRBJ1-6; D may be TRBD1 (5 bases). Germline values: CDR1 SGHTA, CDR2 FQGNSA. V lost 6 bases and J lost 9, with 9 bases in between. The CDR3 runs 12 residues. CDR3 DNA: TGTGCCAGCAGGGGGGGACTTTCACCCCTCCACTTT. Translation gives CASRGGLSPLHF.

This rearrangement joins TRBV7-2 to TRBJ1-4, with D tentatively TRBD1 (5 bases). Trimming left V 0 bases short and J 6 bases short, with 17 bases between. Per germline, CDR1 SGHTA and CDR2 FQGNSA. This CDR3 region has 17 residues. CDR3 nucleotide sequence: TGTGCCAGCAGCTTAGCGGGGGGGACTTCGCAACATGAAAAACTGTTTTTT. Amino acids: CASSLAGGTSQHEKLFF.

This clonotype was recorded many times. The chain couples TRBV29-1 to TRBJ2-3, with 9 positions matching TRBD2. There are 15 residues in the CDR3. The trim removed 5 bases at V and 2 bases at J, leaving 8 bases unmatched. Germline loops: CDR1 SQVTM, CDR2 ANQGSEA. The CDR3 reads CSVKSSGAYTDTQYF. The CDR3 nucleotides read TGCAGCGTTAAGTCTAGCGGGGCTTACACAGATACGCAGTATTTT.

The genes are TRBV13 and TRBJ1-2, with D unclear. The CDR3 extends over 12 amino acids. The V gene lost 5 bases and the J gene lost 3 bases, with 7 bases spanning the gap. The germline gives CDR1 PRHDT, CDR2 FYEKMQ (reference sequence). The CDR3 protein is CASSRSDYGYTF. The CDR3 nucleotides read TGTGCCAGCAGCAGATCGGACTATGGCTACACCTTC.

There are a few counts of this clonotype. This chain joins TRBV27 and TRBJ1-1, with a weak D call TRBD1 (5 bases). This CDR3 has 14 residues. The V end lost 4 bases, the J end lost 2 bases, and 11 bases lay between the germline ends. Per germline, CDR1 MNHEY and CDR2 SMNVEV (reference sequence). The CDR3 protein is CASSSLGANTEAFF. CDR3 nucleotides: TGTGCCAGCAGTTCTCTAGGGGCCAACACTGAAGCTTTCTTT.

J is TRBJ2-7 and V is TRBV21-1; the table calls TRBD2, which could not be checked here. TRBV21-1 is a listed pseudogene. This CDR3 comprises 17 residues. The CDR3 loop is CASSKERSSCTPYEQYF. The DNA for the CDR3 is TGTGCCAGCAGCAAAGAGCGGTCCTCCTGCACCCCCTACGAGCAGTACTTC.

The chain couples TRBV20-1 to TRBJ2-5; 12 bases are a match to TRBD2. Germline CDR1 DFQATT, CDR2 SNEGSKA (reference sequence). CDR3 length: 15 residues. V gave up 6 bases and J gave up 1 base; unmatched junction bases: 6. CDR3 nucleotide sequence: TGCAGTGCCCTCGGACTAGCGGGGTCCCAAGAGACCCAGTACTTC. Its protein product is CSALGLAGSQETQYF.

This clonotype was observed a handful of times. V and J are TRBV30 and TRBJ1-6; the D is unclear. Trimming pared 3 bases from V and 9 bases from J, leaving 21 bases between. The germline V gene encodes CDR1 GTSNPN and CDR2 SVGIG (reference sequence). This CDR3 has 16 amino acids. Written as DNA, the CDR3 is TGTGCCTGGAGCCCCGTTCGAGCGACCCCGATTTCACCCCTCCACTTT. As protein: CAWSPVRATPISPLHF. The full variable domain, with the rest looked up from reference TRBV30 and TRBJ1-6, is SQTIHQWPATLVQPVGSPLSLECTVEGTSNPNLYWYRQAAGRGLQLLFYSVGIGQISSEVPQNLSASRPQDRQFILSSKKLLLSDSGFYLCAWSPVRATPISPLHFGNGTRLTVT.

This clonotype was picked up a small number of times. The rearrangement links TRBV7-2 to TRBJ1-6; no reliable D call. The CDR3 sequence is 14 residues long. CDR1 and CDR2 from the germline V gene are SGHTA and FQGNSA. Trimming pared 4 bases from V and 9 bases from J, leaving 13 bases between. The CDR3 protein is CASSSLSRGSPLHF. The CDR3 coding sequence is TGTGCCAGCAGCTCCTTATCAAGAGGTTCACCCCTCCACTTT. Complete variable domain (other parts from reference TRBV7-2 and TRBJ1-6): GAGVSQSPSNKVTEKGKDVELRCDPISGHTALYWYRQSLGQGLEFLIYFQGNSAPDKSGLPSDRFSAERTGGSVSTLTIQRTQQEDSAVYLCASSSLSRGSPLHFGNGTRLTVT.

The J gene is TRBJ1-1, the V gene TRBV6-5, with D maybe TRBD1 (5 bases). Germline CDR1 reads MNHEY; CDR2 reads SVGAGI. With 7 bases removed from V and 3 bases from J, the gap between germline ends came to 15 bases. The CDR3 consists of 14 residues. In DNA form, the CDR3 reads TGTGCCAGCAAGGGACGGTTCATGGACACTGAAGCTTTCTTT. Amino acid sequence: CASKGRFMDTEAFF.

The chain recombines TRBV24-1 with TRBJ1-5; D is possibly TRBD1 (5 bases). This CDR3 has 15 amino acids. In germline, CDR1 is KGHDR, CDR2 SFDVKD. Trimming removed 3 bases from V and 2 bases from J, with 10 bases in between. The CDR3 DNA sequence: TGTGCCACCAGTGATGGGACCCGAGGCAATCAGCCCCAGCATTTT. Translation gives CATSDGTRGNQPQHF.

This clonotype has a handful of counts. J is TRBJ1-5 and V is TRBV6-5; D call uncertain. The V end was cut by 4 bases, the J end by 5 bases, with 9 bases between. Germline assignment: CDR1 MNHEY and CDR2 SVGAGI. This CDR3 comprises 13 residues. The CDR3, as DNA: TGTGCCAGCAGTTTCGGACTTTATCAGCCCCAGCATTTT. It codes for CASSFGLYQPQHF.

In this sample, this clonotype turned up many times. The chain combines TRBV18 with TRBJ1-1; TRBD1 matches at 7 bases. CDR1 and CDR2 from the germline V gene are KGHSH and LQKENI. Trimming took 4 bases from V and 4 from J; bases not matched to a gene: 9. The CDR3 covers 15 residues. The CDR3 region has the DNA TGTGCCAGCTCACAAGACAGGGACCTCGGCACTGAAGCTTTCTTT. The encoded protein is CASSQDRDLGTEAFF.

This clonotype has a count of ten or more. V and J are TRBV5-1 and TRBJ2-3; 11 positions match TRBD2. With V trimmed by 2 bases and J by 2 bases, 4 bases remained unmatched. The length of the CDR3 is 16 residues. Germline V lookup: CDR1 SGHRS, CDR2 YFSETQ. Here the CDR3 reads CASSLLAGETTDTQYF. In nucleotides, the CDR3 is TGCGCCAGCAGCTTACTAGCGGGGGAAACCACAGATACGCAGTATTTT.

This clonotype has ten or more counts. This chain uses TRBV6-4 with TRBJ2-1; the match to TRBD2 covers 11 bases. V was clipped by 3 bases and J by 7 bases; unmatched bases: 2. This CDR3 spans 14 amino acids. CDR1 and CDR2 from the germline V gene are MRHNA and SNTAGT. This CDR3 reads CASSEASGGNEQFF. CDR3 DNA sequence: TGTGCCAGCAGTGAGGCTAGCGGGGGGAATGAGCAGTTCTTC.

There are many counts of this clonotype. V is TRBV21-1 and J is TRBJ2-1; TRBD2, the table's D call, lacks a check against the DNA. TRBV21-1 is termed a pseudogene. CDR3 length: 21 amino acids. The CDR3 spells CASSNLRRASPSSSTRDEQFF. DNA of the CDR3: TGTGCCAGCAGCAATCTCAGGAGGGCTTCACCGAGCAGCTCTACCCGCGATGAGCAGTTCTTC.

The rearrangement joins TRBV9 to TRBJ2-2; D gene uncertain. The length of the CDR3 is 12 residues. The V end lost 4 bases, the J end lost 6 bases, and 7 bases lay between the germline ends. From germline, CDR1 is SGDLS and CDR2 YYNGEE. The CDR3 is CASSHNSGELFF. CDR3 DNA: TGTGCCAGCAGCCATAATTCCGGGGAGCTGTTTTTT.

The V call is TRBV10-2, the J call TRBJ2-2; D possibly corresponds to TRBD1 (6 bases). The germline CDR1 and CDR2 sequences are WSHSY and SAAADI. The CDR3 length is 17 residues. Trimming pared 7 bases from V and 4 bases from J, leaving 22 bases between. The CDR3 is CASKSPRGGRITGELFF. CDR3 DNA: TGCGCCAGCAAGTCCCCACGTGGGGGCCGAATCACCGGGGAGCTGTTTTTT.

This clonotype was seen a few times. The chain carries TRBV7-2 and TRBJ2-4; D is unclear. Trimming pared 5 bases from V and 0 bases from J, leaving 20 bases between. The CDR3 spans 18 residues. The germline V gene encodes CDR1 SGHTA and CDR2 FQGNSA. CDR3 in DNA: TGTGCCAGCAGCCTAGGGCGCCCGGACGGCCTAGCCAAAAACATTCAGTACTTC. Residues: CASSLGRPDGLAKNIQYF.

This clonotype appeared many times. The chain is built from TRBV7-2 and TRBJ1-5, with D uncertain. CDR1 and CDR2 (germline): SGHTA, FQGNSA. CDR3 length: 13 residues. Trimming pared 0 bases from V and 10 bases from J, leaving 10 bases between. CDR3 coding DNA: TGTGCCAGCAGCTTAGCTGGGGAGAGTCCCCAGCATTTT. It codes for CASSLAGESPQHF.

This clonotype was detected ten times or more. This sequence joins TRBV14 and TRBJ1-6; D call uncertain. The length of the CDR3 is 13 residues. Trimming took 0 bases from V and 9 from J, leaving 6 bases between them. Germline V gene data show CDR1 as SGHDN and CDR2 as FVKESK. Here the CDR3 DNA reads TGTGCCAGCAGCCAAGATTTCGGTTCACCCCTCCACTTT. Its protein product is CASSQDFGSPLHF.

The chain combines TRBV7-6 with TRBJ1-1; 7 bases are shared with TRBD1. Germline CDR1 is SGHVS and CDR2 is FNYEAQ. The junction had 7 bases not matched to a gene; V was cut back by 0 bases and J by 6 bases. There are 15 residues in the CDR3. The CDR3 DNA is TGTGCCAGCAGCTTAGCTTCAAACAGGGGCGCTGAAGCTTTCTTT. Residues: CASSLASNRGAEAFF.

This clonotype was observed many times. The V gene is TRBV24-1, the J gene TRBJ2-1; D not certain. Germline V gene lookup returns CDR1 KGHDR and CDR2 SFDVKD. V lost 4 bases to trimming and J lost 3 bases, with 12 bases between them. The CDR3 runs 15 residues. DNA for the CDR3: TGTGCCACCAGTGAACCAAAGTCCATCTACAATGAGCAGTTCTTC. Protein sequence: CATSEPKSIYNEQFF.

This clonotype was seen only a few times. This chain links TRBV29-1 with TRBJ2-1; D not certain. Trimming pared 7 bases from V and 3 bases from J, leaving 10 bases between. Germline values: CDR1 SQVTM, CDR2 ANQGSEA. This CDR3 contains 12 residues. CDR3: CSASENYNEQFF. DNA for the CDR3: TGCAGCGCGAGCGAAAACTACAATGAGCAGTTCTTC.

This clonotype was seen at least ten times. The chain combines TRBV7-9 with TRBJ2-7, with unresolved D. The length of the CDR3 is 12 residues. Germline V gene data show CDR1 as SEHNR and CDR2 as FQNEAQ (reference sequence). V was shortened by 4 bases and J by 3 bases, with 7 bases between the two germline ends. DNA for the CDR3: TGTGCCAGCAGCTCGGACGACTACGAGCAGTACTTC. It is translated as CASSSDDYEQYF.